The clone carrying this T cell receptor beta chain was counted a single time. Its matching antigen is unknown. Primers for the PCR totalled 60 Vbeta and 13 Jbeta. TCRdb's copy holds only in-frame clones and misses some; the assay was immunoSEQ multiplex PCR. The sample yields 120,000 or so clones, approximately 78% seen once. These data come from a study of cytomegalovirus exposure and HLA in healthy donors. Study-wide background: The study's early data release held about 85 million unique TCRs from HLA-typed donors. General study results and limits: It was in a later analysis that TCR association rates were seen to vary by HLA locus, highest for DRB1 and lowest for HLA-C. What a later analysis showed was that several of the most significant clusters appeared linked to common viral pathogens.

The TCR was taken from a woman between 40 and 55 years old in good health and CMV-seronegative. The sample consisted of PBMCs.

The CDR3 region is CASLSQGAETQYF. The CDR3 DNA follows: TGTGCCAGCCTCTCACAGGGGGCTGAGACCCAGTACTTC. The genes are TRBV27 and TRBJ2-5, with 9 bases that match TRBD1. Losses at the gene ends were 8 bases for V and 5 bases for J; bases not matched to a gene: 6. The germline V gene encodes CDR1 MNHEY and CDR2 SMNVEV (reference sequence). The CDR3 sequence is 13 residues long.